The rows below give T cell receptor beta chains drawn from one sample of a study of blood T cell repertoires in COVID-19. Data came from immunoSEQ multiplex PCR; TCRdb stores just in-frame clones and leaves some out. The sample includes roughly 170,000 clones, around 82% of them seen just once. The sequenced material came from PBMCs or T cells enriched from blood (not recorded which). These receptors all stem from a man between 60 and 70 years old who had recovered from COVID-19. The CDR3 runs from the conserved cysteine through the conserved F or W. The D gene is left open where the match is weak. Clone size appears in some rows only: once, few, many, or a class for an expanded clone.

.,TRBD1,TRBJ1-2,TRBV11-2,TGTGCCAGCAGCTTTGGGACAGGGACCTATGGCTACACCTTC,CASSFGTGTYGYTF
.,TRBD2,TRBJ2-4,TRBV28,TGTGCCAGCAGTTTAATTAGCGGGAGGGCCATTCAGTACTTC,CASSLISGRAIQYF
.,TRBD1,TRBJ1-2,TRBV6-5,TGTGCCAGCAGTAGTCAACAGGGGGCCTATGGCTACACCTTC,CASSSQQGAYGYTF
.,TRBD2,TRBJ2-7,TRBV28,TGTGCCAGCAGTTTGCTAGCGGGAGGTCGTGCCTACGAGCAGTACTTC,CASSLLAGGRAYEQYF
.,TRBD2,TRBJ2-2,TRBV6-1,TGTGCCAGCAGTGCGGGACTAGCGGGAGTATTGGCCGGGGAGCTGTTTTTT,CASSAGLAGVLAGELFF
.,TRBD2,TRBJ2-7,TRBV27,TGTGCCAGCAGTCGTCGGACGGGGCCGGGACTAGCGGATTACGAGCAGTACTTC,CASSRRTGPGLADYEQYF
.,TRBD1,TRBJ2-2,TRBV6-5,TGTGCCAGCAGTCGACGACAGGGTTTAGGCGGGGAGCTGTTTTTT,CASSRRQGLGGELFF
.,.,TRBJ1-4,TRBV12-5,TGTGCTAGTGGTTTGGGATATCTAAATGAAAAACTGTTTTTT,CASGLGYLNEKLFF
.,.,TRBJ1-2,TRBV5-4,TGTGCCAGCAGCTTGCCCCTTAACTATGGCTACACCTTC,CASSLPLNYGYTF
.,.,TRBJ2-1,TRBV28,TGTGCCAGCAGTTTTAAAAGCGGCCAAGGAGGTAATGAGCAGTTCTTC,CASSFKSGQGGNEQFF
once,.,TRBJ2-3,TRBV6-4,TGTGCCAGCAGTGAAACTATTATGGCAGATACGCAGTATTTT,CASSETIMADTQYF
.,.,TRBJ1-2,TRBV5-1,TGCGCCAGCAGCTTGGGACAGTCCCCTAACTATGGCTACACCTTC,CASSLGQSPNYGYTF
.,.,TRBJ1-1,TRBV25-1,TGTGCCAGCGTACAGGGAAAGGAAGCTTTCTTT,CASVQGKEAFF
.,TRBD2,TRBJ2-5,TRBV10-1,TGCGCCAGCAGTGGCCTAAAAGGACTAGCTGTCCAAGAGACCCAGTACTTC,CASSGLKGLAVQETQYF
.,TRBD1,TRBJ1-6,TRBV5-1,TGCGCCAGCAGCCAGGGGGTAGTGGGGTCACCCCTCCACTTT,CASSQGVVGSPLHF
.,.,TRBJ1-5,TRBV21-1,.,CASSNSWGQGSQPQHF
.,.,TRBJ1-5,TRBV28,TGTGCCAGCAGTTTACTTCGGGGTAGCAATCAGCCCCAGCATTTT,CASSLLRGSNQPQHF
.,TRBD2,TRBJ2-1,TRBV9,TGTGCCAGTTCCGGGACTAGGGGGAACAGTGAGCAGTTCTTC,CASSGTRGNSEQFF
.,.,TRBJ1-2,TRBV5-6,TGTGCCAGCAGCTTCGGGGGTGACTATGGCTACACCTTC,CASSFGGDYGYTF
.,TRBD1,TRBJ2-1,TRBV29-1,TGCAGCGTTGATGTGGGACAGGGTTTTAATGAGCAGTTCTTC,CSVDVGQGFNEQFF
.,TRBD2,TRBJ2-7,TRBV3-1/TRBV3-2,TGTGCCAGCAGCCCCCGGGAGGGGGTGGACGAGCAGTACTTC,CASSPREGVDEQYF
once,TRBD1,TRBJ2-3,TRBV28,TGTGCCAGCACCACGGGACAGGGCACAGATACGCAGTATTTT,CASTTGQGTDTQYF
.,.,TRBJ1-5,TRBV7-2,TGTGCCAGCAGCTTAGTGGGGCAGGAGTCCAATCAGCCCCAGCATTTT,CASSLVGQESNQPQHF
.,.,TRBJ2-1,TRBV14,TGTGCCAGCAGCCGCCTGGACAGCTCCTACAATGAGCAGTTCTTC,CASSRLDSSYNEQFF
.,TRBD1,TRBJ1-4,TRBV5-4,TGTGCCAGCAGCTTGGGGGACAGGGCCAGTAGGGAAAAACTGTTTTTT,CASSLGDRASREKLFF
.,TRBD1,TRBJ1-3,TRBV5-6,TGTGCCAGCAGCCCAGTAGGACAGGCTTACTCTGGAAACACCATATATTTT,CASSPVGQAYSGNTIYF
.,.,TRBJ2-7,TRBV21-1,TGTGCCAGCAGCGGGGCGACTAGCGGGGCCTGCTACGAGCAGTACTTC,CASSGATSGACYEQYF
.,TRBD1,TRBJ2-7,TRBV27,TGTGCCAGCAGTCCAAGGGACAGCTCCTACGAGCAGTACTTC,CASSPRDSSYEQYF
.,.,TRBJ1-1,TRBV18,TGTGCCAGCTCTCCCTTTTCGGACACTGAAGCTTTCTTT,CASSPFSDTEAFF
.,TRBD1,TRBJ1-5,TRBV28,TGTGCCAGCAGTTTAGGGACAGGGGGCAGCAATCAGCCCCAGCATTTT,CASSLGTGGSNQPQHF
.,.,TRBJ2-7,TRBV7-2,TGTGCCAGCAGCCCCGACAGAGGAATCTACGAGCAGTACTTC,CASSPDRGIYEQYF
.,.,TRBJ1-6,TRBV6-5,TGTGCCATCGAGGAGGGGAGCTCCTATAATTCACCCCTCCACTTT,CAIEEGSSYNSPLHF
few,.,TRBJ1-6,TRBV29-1,TGCAGCGTTGGTGCAGGTCCAAATTCACCCCTCCACTTT,CSVGAGPNSPLHF
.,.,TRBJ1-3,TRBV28,TGTGCCAGCAGTTTTAGCCCAGGGGTCGGAAACACCATATATTTT,CASSFSPGVGNTIYF
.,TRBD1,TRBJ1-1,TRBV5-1,TGCGCCAGCAGGATCCAGGGGGAAAACACTGAAGCTTTCTTT,CASRIQGENTEAFF
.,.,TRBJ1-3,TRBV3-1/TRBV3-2,TGTGCCAGCAGCCAAGGAGGGCAGGGAAACACCATATATTTT,CASSQGGQGNTIYF
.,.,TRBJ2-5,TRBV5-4,TGTGCCAGCAGCTTGCCCCTGGAGACCCAGTACTTC,CASSLPLETQYF
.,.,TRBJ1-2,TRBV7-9,TGTGCCAGCAGCTTAGCGAGGGACACATCTGGCTACACCTTC,CASSLARDTSGYTF
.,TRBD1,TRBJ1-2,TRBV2,TGTGCCAGCAGTGAAACAGGGGGCTTCTATGGCTACACCTTC,CASSETGGFYGYTF
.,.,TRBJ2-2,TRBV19,TGTGCCACGGGACAGAACACCGGGGAGCTGTTTTTT,CATGQNTGELFF
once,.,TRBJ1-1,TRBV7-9,TGTGCCAGCAGCCCTTATCTTCAAGGGAGGGGAAACACTGAAGCTTTCTTT,CASSPYLQGRGNTEAFF
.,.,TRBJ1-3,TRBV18,TGTGCCAGCTCACCAACGGTCTCTGGAAACACCATATATTTT,CASSPTVSGNTIYF
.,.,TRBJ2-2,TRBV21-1,TGTGCCAGCAGCAAGCGCGGGGTCACCGGGGAGCTGTTTTTT,CASSKRGVTGELFF
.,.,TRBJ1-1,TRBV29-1,TGCAGCGTTGGAGAAACAGGGTTTGGGACTGAAGCTTTCTTT,CSVGETGFGTEAFF
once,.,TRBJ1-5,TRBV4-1,TGCGCCAGCAGCCGGGGCCGTAATCAGCCCCAGCATTTT,CASSRGRNQPQHF
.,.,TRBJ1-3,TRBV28,TGTGCCAGCAGTCTGTCCCTCAGGGCCGGAAACACCATATATTTT,CASSLSLRAGNTIYF
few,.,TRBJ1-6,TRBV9,TGTGCCAGCAGCGTAGCTACAGGGTTGGCTACACCCCTCCACTTT,CASSVATGLATPLHF
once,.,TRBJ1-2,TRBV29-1,TGCAGCGTAGCCGAACCCCTGGGGGCCTATGGCTACACCTTC,CSVAEPLGAYGYTF
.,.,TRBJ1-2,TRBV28,TGTGCCAGCAGTTCAGCGGGGGTCGCTAACTATGGCTACACCTTC,CASSSAGVANYGYTF
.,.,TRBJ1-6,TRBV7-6,TGTGCCAGCAGCTTAAGTGGGGAGAGGTACTCACCCCTCCACTTT,CASSLSGERYSPLHF
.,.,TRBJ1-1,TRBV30,TGTGCCTGGAGTGAAGAGGTGAACACTGAAGCTTTCTTT,CAWSEEVNTEAFF
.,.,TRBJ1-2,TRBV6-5,TGTGCCAGCAGCCGAAGCGAGGGTAGAGATGGCTACACCTTC,CASSRSEGRDGYTF
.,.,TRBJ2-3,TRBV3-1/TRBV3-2,TGTGCCAGCAGCCAAGATTTTGATCGGAGCCACCAGTATTTT,CASSQDFDRSHQYF
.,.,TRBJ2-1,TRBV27,TGTGCCAGCAGTTTATCATCGGGTAGATACAATGAGCAGTTCTTC,CASSLSSGRYNEQFF
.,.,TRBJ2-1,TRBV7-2,TGTGCCAGCAGCTTGGCTAGCACTAGCTCCTACAATGAGCAGTTCTTC,CASSLASTSSYNEQFF
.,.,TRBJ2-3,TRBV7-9,TGTGCCAGCAGACCTACTACTGATATAGTATCAGATACGCAGTATTTT,CASRPTTDIVSDTQYF
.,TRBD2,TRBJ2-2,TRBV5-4,TGTGCCAGCAGCTTGTGGCTAGCGGGAGGGAACGGGGAGCTGTTTTTT,CASSLWLAGGNGELFF
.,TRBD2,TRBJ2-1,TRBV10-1,TGCGCCAGCAGTCGTGGGACTAGCGGGAGGGCCCTCTACAATGAGCAGTTCTTC,CASSRGTSGRALYNEQFF
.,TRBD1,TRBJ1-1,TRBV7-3,TGTGCCAGCAGCCTGACAGGGAGGCGCACTGAAGCTTTCTTT,CASSLTGRRTEAFF